Below, 18 T cell receptor beta chains from the same sample are listed, as sequenced in a study of regulatory T cells in long-lasting Graves disease. For TCR beta, libraries came from iRepertoire HTBI primers and Arm-PCR of CDR3 regions. TCRdb redid the calling of the multiplex PCR reads with MiXCR, one entry per CDR3 protein. The data contain about 470,000 distinct CDR3 sequences, less than 25% of them singletons. The time point denotes: persistent/refractory GD, antithyroid drugs over 5 years with positive TRAb. RNA extracted from PBMCs served as the sequencing template. The sample in question was peripheral blood mononuclear cells (PBMCs), obtained when the disease was refractory, from a patient treated with antithyroid drugs. The receptors shown here come from a female donor with Graves disease.

This clonotype showed up just a few times. The rearrangement uses TRBV6-1 and TRBJ1-5, with unresolved D. CDR3 length equals 13 residues. Germline CDR1 reads MNHNS; CDR2 reads SASEGT. The V end lost 4 bases, the J end lost 4 bases, and 8 bases lay between the germline ends. CDR3 nucleotides: TGTGCCAGCAGTGCTCGAAGTAATCAGCCCCAGCATTTT. This codes for CASSARSNQPQHF.

This clonotype was seen ten or more times. As DNA, the CDR3 is TGTGCCAGCACCCGGTCGGAGACCCAGTACTTC. The encoded protein is CASTRSETQYF. The chain combines TRBV2 with TRBJ2-5; D gene ambiguous. The germline V and J ends were trimmed by 7 bases and 5 bases, with 8 bases remaining between them. CDR3 length: 11 amino acids. Germline CDR1 SNHLY, CDR2 FYNNEI.

This clonotype came up many times. The gene calls are TRBV12-3 or TRBV12-4 and TRBJ2-7; D is perhaps TRBD1 or TRBD2 (5 bases each). V shed 3 bases and J shed 6 bases, with 12 bases lying between them. The CDR3 length is 13 residues. The CDR3 bases are TGTGCCAGCAGTTTTGACTCAGGGAGCGAGCAGTACTTC. As protein: CASSFDSGSEQYF.

The sample holds a few counts of this clonotype. The chain recombines TRBV28 with TRBJ1-2; TRBD1 aligns across 12 bases. Trimming cost V 5 bases and J 8 bases; bases outside gene matches: 12. The germline V gene encodes CDR1 MDHEN and CDR2 SYDVKM. The CDR3 contains 16 residues. The CDR3 sequence: CASSPTAPGTGGGYTF. In DNA, the CDR3 is TGTGCCAGCAGTCCCACTGCCCCCGGGACAGGGGGCGGCTACACCTTC.

In this sample, this clonotype turned up many times. V usage is TRBV28 and J usage is TRBJ1-1; D gene unclear. The germline V gene encodes CDR1 MDHEN and CDR2 SYDVKM. V lost 6 bases and J 10 bases, leaving 12 bases between the germline ends. This CDR3 region has 11 residues. CDR3 bases: TGTGCCAGCAGCTTCCTGATGAGAGCTTTCTTT. Translated, it gives CASSFLMRAFF.

In its sample, this clonotype was seen a few times. CDR3 nucleotide sequence: TGTGCCAGCAGTTGGAGGACACTACGCTCTGGGGCCAACGTCCTGACTTTC. This gives the protein CASSWRTLRSGANVLTF. V is TRBV28 and J is TRBJ2-6; either TRBD1 or TRBD2 may supply D (5 bases each). Trimming shortened V by 4 bases and J by 0 bases, and 13 bases separated the two germline ends. The length of the CDR3 is 17 residues. Germline loops: CDR1 MDHEN, CDR2 SYDVKM.

The chain is built from TRBV7-9 and TRBJ2-1; D not certain. The V end lost 5 bases, the J end lost 6 bases, and 20 bases lay between the germline ends. This CDR3 has 16 residues. The germline gives CDR1 SEHNR, CDR2 FQNEAQ (reference sequence). CDR3 sequence: CASSPTRGALVNEQFF. CDR3 DNA: TGTGCCAGCAGCCCCACACGTGGCGCCCTAGTCAATGAGCAGTTCTTC.

This clonotype was seen repeatedly, ten times or more. V gene TRBV11-2 combines with J gene TRBJ1-1; perhaps TRBD1 as D (5 bases). This CDR3 has 12 amino acids. With 4 bases removed from V and 9 bases from J, the gap between germline ends came to 12 bases. Germline V CDR1 and CDR2: SGHAT, FQNNGV. Here the CDR3 reads CASSSRGIQAFF. As DNA, the CDR3 is TGTGCCAGCAGCTCGCGGGGGATACAAGCTTTCTTT.

Many counts were recorded for this clonotype. The chain joins TRBV13 to TRBJ2-7; 8 nucleotides line up with TRBD2. CDR1 PRHDT and CDR2 FYEKMQ come from the germline V gene (reference sequence). Germline trimming cut 0 bases from V and 0 bases from J; bases unmatched to any gene: 1. The CDR3 is 15 residues long. CDR3 coding DNA: TGTGCCAGCAGCTTAGGGGCGGGAGGCTCCTACGAGCAGTACTTC. Amino acids: CASSLGAGGSYEQYF.

This chain links TRBV15 with TRBJ2-2, with 7 bases that match TRBD1. The CDR3 totals 14 residues. From germline, CDR1 is LNHNV and CDR2 YYDKDF (reference sequence). J lost 5 bases, V lost 10 bases, and 10 bases had no gene match. The CDR3 bases are TGTGCCAGTACGGGGACAGATATGACCGGGGAGCTGTTTTTT. The encoded protein is CASTGTDMTGELFF.

This clonotype was detected many times. This chain connects TRBV6-5 to TRBJ2-7, with 10 bases that match TRBD2. CDR1 is MNHEY and CDR2 is SVGAGI in the germline V gene. The CDR3 sequence is 17 residues long. The V gene end was trimmed by 2 bases and the J gene end by 3 bases; junction bases not matched to a gene: 10. The CDR3 DNA reads TGTGCCAGCAGTTACGTTGCTAGCGGGAGTGTTGACTACGAGCAGTACTTC. It specifies CASSYVASGSVDYEQYF.

Note on this clonotype: A single base separates this from a much larger clone, so it may be a read error. The J gene is TRBJ1-6, the V gene TRBV12-3 or TRBV12-4, with 8 bases aligning to TRBD1. V was clipped by 2 bases and J by 10 bases; unmatched bases: 16. The CDR3 covers 18 residues. For the CDR3, the DNA is TGTGCCAGCAGTTTAAGGCCGGGACAGGTGGTTCCGAGCTCACCCCTCCACTTT. Protein: CASSLRPGQVVPSSPLHF.

Remarks on this clonotype: A much larger clone differs by one base, so this may be a read error. The chain is built from TRBV28 and TRBJ2-7; D is uncertain. CDR3 size: 15 residues. Trimming removed 5 bases from V and 3 bases from J, with 17 bases in between. Germline assignment: CDR1 MDHEN and CDR2 SYDVKM. CDR3 in amino acids: CASSAYRAPNYEQYF. The CDR3 nucleotides are TGTGCCAGCAGTGCATACCGCGCCCCTAACTACGAGCAGTACTTC. The variable domain in full, with the rest retrieved from reference TRBV28 and TRBJ2-7, is DVKVTQSSRYLVKRTGEKVFLECVQDMDHENMFWYRQDPGLGLRLIYFSYDVKMKEKGDIPEGYSVSREKKERFSLILESASTNQTSMYLCASSAYRAPNYEQYFGPGTRLTVT.

This clonotype was picked up many times. The chain carries TRBV10-3 and TRBJ1-2; TRBD1 matches 8 bases. The CDR3 totals 20 residues. J gave up 4 bases and V 2 bases, and 21 bases lay outside the gene matches. Germline CDR1 is ENHRY and CDR2 is SYGVKD. This CDR3 reads CAISEPNGQGTLFSGYGYTF. Here the CDR3 DNA reads TGTGCCATCAGTGAGCCTAACGGACAGGGAACTTTGTTTAGCGGCTATGGCTACACCTTC.

Of note for this clonotype: One end of the junction does not line up with germline, which may come from a read error. The J gene is TRBJ2-3, the V gene TRBV7-9; D call uncertain. The germline V gene has CDR1 SEHNR and CDR2 FQNEAQ (reference sequence). This CDR3 has 13 residues. CDR3 loop: CASSPPSLWSQFF. In DNA form, the CDR3 reads TGTGCCAGCAGCCCCCCCTCGTTGTGGTCGCAGTTTTTT.

This clonotype came up a few times. CDR3 coding DNA: TGTGCCAGCAGCCTGCAGCCACCCGGGTCTTACGAGCAGTACTTC. Encoded protein: CASSLQPPGSYEQYF. The chain carries TRBV7-9 and TRBJ2-7; no firm D call. Germline lookup yields CDR1 SEHNR and CDR2 FQNEAQ (reference sequence). Trimming took 5 bases from V and 4 from J, leaving 18 bases between them. The CDR3 runs to 15 residues.

The V and J genes are TRBV30 and TRBJ1-1; no definite D call. The CDR3 has 15 amino acids. Trimming cost V 3 bases and J 2 bases, with 16 bases left between them. Germline assignment: CDR1 GTSNPN and CDR2 SVGIG (reference sequence). The CDR3 coding sequence is TGTGCCTGGAGGTACCAGGCAGGACCTAACACTGAAGCTTTCTTT. This sequence encodes CAWRYQAGPNTEAFF. Full variable domain (outside the CDR3, taken from reference TRBV30 and TRBJ1-1): SQTIHQWPATLVQPVGSPLSLECTVEGTSNPNLYWYRQAAGRGLQLLFYSVGIGQISSEVPQNLSASRPQDRQFILSSKKLLLSDSGFYLCAWRYQAGPNTEAFFGQGTRLTVV.

This clonotype was detected only a few times. CDR3 sequence reads: CASSPRDQVTREQYF. Written as DNA, the CDR3 is TGTGCCAGCAGCCCCCGAGACCAGGTGACTCGGGAGCAGTACTTC. J is TRBJ2-7 and V is TRBV9; no firm D call. Germline CDR1 reads SGDLS; CDR2 reads YYNGEE. This CDR3 has 15 amino acids. Deletions cut 4 bases from V and 7 bases from J, with 21 bases between.